This T cell receptor (beta chain) was sequenced during a study of blood T cell repertoires in COVID-19. Study at large: T cells, B-cell-depleted T cells, or PBMCs supplied cDNA or gDNA.

This CDR3 has 11 amino acids. CDR1 is MNHEY and CDR2 is SVGEGT in the germline V gene. The ends were cut back, 6 bases at V and 5 bases at J, with 7 bases in the middle. The table came from immunoSEQ multiplex PCR; TCRdb's copy has only in-frame clones and leaves some out. Of a few hundred thousand clones in the sample, 90% were seen once. This clonotype was obtained from a woman in her sixties or seventies with COVID-19, enrolled during active disease. The sequencing input was peripheral blood. The chain carries TRBV6-2 or TRBV6-3 and TRBJ1-2; D unresolved. CDR3 region: CASSELYGYTF. In DNA, the CDR3 is TGTGCCAGCAGCGAACTATATGGCTACACCTTC.